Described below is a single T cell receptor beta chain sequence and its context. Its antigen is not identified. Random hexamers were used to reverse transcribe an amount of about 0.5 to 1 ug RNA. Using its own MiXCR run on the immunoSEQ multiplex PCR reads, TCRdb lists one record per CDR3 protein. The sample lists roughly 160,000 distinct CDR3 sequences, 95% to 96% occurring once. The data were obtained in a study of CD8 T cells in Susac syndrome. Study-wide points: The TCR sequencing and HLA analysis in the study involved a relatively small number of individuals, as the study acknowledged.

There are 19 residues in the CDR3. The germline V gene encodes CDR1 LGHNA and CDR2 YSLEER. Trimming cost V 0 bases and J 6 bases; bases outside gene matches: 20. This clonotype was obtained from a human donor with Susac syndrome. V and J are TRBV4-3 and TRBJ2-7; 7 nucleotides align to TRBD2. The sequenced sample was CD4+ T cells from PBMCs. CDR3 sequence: CASSQEVRSGGGYLIEQYF. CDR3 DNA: TGCGCCAGCAGCCAAGAAGTTCGTTCGGGGGGAGGATACCTCATCGAGCAGTACTTC.